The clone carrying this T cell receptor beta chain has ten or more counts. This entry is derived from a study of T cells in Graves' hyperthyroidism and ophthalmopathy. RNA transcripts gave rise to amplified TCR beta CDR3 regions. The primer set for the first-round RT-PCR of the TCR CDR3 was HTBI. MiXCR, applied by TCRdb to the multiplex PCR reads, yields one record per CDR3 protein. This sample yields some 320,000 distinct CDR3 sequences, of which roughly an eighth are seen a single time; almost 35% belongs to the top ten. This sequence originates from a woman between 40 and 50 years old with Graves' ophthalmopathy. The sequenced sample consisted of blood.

CDR3: CASSLTGVGNQPQHF. As DNA, the CDR3 is TGTGCCAGCAGTCTGACAGGGGTGGGCAATCAGCCCCAGCATTTT. The chain employs TRBV9 and TRBJ1-5; TRBD1 matches at 8 bases. After removal of 5 bases from V and 2 bases from J, the junction contained 6 bases not matched to a gene. Germline CDR1 SGDLS, CDR2 YYNGEE. This CDR3 region has 15 residues.